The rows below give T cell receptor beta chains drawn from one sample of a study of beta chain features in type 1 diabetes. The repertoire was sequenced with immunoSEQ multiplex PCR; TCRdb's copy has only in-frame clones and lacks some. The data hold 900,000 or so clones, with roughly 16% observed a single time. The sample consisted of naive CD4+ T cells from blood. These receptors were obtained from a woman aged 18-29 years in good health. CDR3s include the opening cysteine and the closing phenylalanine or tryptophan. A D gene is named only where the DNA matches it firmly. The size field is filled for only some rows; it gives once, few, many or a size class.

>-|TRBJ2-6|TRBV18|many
CASSPTSSGANVLTF
TGTGCCAGCTCACCCACGAGCTCTGGGGCCAACGTCCTGACTTTC
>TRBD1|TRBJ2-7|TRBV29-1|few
CSALRAGTGTEQYF
TGCAGCGCCTTGAGAGCCGGGACAGGGACCGAGCAGTACTTC
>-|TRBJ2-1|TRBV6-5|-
CASSPGHYNEQFF
TGTGCCAGCAGCCCCGGACACTACAATGAGCAGTTCTTC
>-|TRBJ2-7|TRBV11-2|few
CASSLGRERRYF
TGTGCCAGCAGCTTAGGGAGGGAAAGGCGGTACTTC
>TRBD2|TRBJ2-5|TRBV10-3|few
CAIGDYGGETQYF
TGTGCCATCGGTGACTACGGGGGGGAGACCCAGTACTTC
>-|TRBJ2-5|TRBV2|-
CASKGRQTQETQYF
TGTGCCAGCAAGGGTCGGCAGACCCAAGAGACCCAGTACTTC
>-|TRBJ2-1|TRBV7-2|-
CASSLAGVDEQFF
TGTGCCAGCAGCCTGGCAGGCGTGGATGAGCAGTTCTTC
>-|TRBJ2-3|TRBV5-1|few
CASSQRDARQTDTQYF
TGCGCCAGCAGCCAACGGGACGCTCGCCAGACAGATACGCAGTATTTT
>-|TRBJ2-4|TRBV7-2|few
CASTPRFSTGLAKNIQYF
TGTGCCAGCACCCCCCGGTTTAGTACCGGGTTAGCCAAAAACATTCAGTACTTC
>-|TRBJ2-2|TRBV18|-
CASSGPSGELFF
TGTGCCAGCTCCGGTCCCTCCGGGGAGCTGTTTTTT
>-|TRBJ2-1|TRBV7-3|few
CASSLSVGNEQFF
TGTGCCAGCAGCTTATCGGTAGGGAATGAGCAGTTCTTC
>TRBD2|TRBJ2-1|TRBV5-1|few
CASSSIAGYSYNEQFF
TGCGCCAGCAGCTCGATAGCGGGGTACTCCTACAATGAGCAGTTCTTC
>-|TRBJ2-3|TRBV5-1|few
CASRPRSRESGTDTQYF
TGCGCCAGCAGACCGCGGTCCCGGGAATCGGGCACAGATACGCAGTATTTT
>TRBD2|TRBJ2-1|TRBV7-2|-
CASSSRTSGKKQFF
TGTGCCAGCAGCTCCCGGACTAGCGGGAAGAAGCAGTTCTTC
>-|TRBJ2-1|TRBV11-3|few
CASSLTGSYNEQFF
TGTGCCAGCAGCTTAACAGGATCTTACAATGAGCAGTTCTTC
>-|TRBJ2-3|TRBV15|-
CATSRDYVTDTQYF
TGTGCCACCAGCAGAGATTACGTTACAGATACGCAGTATTTT
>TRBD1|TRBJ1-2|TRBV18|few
CASSPEGQNYGYTF
TGTGCCAGCTCACCCGAGGGACAGAACTATGGCTACACCTTC
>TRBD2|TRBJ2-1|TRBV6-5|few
CASSAGTSGVNEQFF
TGTGCCAGCAGCGCCGGGACTAGCGGGGTGAATGAGCAGTTCTTC
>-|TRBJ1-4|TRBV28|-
CASSPVTASREKLFF
TGTGCCAGCAGTCCCGTGACAGCCTCGCGGGAAAAACTGTTTTTT
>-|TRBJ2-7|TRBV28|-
CASSSEGWGANEQYF
TGTGCCAGCAGCTCCGAGGGGTGGGGAGCTAACGAGCAGTACTTC
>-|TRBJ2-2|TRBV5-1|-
CASSWTPDSNTGELFF
TGCGCCAGCAGCTGGACTCCCGACTCGAACACCGGGGAGCTGTTTTTT
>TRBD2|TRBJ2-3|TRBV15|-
CATSTRTSINTQYF
TGTGCCACCAGCACCCGGACTAGTATAAATACGCAGTATTTT
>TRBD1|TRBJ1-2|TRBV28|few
CASSFTGGQGYGYTF
TGTGCCAGCAGTTTTACAGGGGGCCAGGGATATGGCTACACCTTC
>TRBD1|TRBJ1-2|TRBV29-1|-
CSVATGLNYGYTF
TGCAGCGTCGCGACAGGGTTAAACTATGGCTACACCTTC
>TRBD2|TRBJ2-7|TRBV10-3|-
CAISQTSGSNPSYEQYF
TGTGCCATCAGCCAGACTAGCGGGAGTAACCCCTCCTACGAGCAGTACTTC
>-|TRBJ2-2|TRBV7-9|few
CASSLGTPGTGELFF
TGTGCCAGCAGCTTGGGGACCCCGGGCACCGGGGAGCTGTTTTTT
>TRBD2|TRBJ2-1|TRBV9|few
CASSVDPTSGLNEQFF
TGTGCCAGCAGCGTAGATCCCACTAGCGGGTTAAATGAGCAGTTCTTC